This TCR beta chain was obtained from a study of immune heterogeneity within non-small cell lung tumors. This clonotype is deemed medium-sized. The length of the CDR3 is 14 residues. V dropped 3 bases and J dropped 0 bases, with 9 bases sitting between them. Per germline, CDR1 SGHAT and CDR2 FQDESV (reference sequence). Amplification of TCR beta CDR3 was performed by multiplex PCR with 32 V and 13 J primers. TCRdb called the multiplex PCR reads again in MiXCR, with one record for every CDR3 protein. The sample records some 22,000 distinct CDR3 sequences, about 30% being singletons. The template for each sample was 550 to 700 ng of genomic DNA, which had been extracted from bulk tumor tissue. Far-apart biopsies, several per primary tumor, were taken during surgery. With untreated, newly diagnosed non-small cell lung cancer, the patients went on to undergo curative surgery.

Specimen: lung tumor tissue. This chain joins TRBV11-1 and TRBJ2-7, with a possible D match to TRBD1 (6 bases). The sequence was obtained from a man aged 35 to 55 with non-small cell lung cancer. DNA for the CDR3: TGTGCCAGCAGCTTTCAGACAGGCTCCTACGAGCAGTACTTC. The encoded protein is CASSFQTGSYEQYF.